This T cell receptor beta chain was retrieved from a study of blood T cell repertoires in COVID-19. For the study at large: Researchers got acute and convalescent COVID-19 samples from the United States, Italy and Spain. Sample material is recorded as cDNA or gDNA derived from T cells, B-cell-depleted T cells, or PBMCs.

CDR1 is SQVTM and CDR2 is ANQGSEA in the germline V gene. This CDR3 comprises 11 residues. The V end was cut by 2 bases, the J end by 6 bases, with 7 bases between. Original handling: Scientists estimated how many nucleated cells there were by amplifying reference gene primers. Produced via immunoSEQ multiplex PCR; TCRdb's table is partial and in-frame only. V, J and clone size derive from that table, while D and trimming were established from the DNA sequence. The sample lists about 80,000 clones, about nine tenths occurring once. The rearrangement joins TRBV29-1 to TRBJ1-1; no clear D gene. The sequencing sample was made of peripheral blood. The clonotype comes from a woman older than 75 with acute or convalescent COVID-19. This chain's CDR3 is CSVEIRAEAFF. CDR3 nucleotides: TGCAGCGTTGAAATTAGAGCTGAAGCTTTCTTT. The full variable domain, rest sourced from reference TRBV29-1 and TRBJ1-1, is SAVISQKPSRDICQRGTSLTIQCQVDSQVTMMFWYRQQPGQSLTLIATANQGSEATYESGFVIDKFPISRPNLTFSTLTVSNMSPEDSSIYLCSVEIRAEAFFGQGTRLTVV.